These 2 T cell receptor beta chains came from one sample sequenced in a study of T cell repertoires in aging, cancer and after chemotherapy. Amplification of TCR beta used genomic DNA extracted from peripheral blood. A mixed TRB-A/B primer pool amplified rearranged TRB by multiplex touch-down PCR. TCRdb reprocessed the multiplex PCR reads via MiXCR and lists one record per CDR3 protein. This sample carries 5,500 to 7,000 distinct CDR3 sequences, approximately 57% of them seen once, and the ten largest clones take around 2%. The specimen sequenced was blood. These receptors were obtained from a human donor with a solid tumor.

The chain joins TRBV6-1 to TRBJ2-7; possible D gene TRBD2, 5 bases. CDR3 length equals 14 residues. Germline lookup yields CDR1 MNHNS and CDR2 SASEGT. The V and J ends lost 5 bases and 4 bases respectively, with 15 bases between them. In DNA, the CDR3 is TGTGCCAGCAGTTACTCTACTAGAGGGTACGAGCAGTACTTC. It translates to CASSYSTRGYEQYF.

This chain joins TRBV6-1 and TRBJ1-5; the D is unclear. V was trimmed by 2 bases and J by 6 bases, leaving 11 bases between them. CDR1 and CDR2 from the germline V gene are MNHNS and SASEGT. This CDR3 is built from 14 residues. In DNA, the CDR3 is TGTGCCAGCAGTGAATCGCGGAGAAGTCAGCCCCAGCATTTT. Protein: CASSESRRSQPQHF.